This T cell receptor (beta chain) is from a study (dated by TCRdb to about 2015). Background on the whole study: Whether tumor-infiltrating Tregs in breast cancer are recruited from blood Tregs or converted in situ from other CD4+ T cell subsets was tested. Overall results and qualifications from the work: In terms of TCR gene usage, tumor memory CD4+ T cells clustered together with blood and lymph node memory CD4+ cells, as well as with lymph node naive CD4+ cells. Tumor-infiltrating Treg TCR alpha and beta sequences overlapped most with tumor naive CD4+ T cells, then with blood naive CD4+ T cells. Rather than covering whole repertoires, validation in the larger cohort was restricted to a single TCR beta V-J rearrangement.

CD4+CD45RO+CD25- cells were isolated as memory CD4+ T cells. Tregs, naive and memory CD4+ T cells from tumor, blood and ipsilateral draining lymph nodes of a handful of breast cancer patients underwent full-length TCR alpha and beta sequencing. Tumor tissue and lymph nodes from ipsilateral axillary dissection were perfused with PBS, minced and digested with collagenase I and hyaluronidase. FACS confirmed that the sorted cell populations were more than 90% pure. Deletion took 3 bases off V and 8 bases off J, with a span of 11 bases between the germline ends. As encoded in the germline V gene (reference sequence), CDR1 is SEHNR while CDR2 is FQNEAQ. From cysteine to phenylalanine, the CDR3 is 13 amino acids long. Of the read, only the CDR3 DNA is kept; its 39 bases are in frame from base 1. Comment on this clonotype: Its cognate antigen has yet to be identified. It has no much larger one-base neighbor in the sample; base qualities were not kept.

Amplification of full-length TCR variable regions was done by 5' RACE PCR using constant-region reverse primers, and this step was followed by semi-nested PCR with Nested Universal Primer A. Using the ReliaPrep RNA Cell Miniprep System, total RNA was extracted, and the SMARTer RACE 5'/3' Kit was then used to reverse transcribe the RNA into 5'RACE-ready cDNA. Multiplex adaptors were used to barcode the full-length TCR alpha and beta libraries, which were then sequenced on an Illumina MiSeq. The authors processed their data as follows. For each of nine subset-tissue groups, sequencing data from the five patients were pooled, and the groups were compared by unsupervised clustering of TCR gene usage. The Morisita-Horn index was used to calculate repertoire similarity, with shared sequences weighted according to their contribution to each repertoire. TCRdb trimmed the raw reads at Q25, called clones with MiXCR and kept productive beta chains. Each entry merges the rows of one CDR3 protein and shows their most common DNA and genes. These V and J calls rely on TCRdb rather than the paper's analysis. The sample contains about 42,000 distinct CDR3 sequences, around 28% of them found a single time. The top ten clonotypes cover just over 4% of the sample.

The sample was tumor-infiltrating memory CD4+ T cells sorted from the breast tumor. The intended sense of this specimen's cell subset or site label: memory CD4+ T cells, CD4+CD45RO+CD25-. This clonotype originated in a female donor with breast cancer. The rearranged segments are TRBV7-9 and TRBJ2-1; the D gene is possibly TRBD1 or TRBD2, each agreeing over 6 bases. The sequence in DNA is TGTGCCAGCAGCTTCATGGGGGGCGATGAGCAGTTCTTC. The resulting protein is CASSFMGGDEQFF.